The sequence of this T cell receptor beta chain was determined in a study of CD8 T cells in Susac syndrome. Overall study results and limits: Clonal expansion involving Susac CD8+ cells peaked in TEMRA cells and active patients.

Sequencing targeted TCR beta in blood CD8+ and CD4+ T cells. About 0.45 to 1 ug RNA was reverse transcribed with random hexamers. A multiplex approach, immunoSEQ multiplex PCR, amplified TCR beta CDR3 across 54 Vbeta and 13 Jbeta. TCRdb passed the immunoSEQ multiplex PCR reads through MiXCR, listing each CDR3 protein once. The table lists about 84,000 distinct CDR3 sequences, approximately 96% of them singletons, with approximately 0.39% in the top ten. In the case of this clonotype: Its specificity is not known.

The source of this sequence is a human donor with Susac syndrome. Sample: CD8+ T cells from PBMCs.

Written as DNA, the CDR3 is TGTGCCACCAGCAGAGATCGGGGCAGAAGTTCACCCCTCCACTTT. Encoded protein: CATSRDRGRSSPLHF. The chain uses TRBV15 and TRBJ1-6; TRBD1 might be the D (5 bases). Germline-derived CDR1 and CDR2 are LNHNV and YYDKDF (reference sequence). V was cut by 0 bases and J by 9 bases, with 12 bases left in between. This CDR3 has 15 residues.